Each of the 20 T cell receptor beta chains below was sequenced from the same sample in a study of T cell responses to AZD1222 COVID-19 vaccine. Generated by immunoSEQ multiplex PCR, the TCRdb table keeps only in-frame clones and is missing some. The table has 110,000 to 150,000 clones, roughly 90% seen once. The input for sequencing was peripheral blood, taken on day 0 of AZD1222 vaccination. Every receptor here comes from an adult in good health.

The J gene is TRBJ1-1, the V gene TRBV5-1; TRBD1 agrees at 7 bases. The CDR3 loop spans 14 amino acids. Germline V gene sequence: CDR1 SGHRS, CDR2 YFSETQ. V shed 4 bases and J 6 bases; nucleotides not matched to a gene: 9. The CDR3 sequence is CASSLSTGIAEAFF. The DNA of the CDR3 is TGCGCCAGCAGCCTATCGACAGGGATAGCTGAAGCTTTCTTT. The entire variable domain, with the rest obtained from reference TRBV5-1 and TRBJ1-1, is as follows: KAGVTQTPRYLIKTRGQQVTLSCSPISGHRSVSWYQQTPGQGLQFLFEYFSETQRNKGNFPGRFSGRQFSNSRSEMNVSTLELGDSALYLCASSLSTGIAEAFFGQGTRLTVV.

The rearrangement links TRBV6-5 to TRBJ1-6; TRBD1 matches 7 bases. Germline CDR1 is MNHEY and CDR2 is SVGAGI. V was pared by 5 bases and J by 7 bases, with 5 bases of the junction left unmatched. CDR3 length: 14 amino acids. The DNA for the CDR3 is TGTGCCAGCAGTCGGACAGGAGGGAATTCACCCCTCCACTTT. The encoded protein is CASSRTGGNSPLHF.

CDR3 sequence: CASSLSRDQTNEQFF. CDR3 coding DNA: TGTGCCAGCAGTTTAAGCCGGGACCAAACTAATGAGCAGTTCTTC. V is TRBV27 and J is TRBJ2-1, with D perhaps matching TRBD1 or TRBD2 (5 bases each). The CDR3 is 15 amino acids. Deletions cut 2 bases from V and 7 bases from J, with 15 bases between. CDR1 is MNHEY and CDR2 is SMNVEV in the germline V gene (reference sequence).

V is TRBV14 and J is TRBJ1-2; no clear D gene. The CDR3 loop spans 13 amino acids. V lost 4 bases, J lost 1 base, and 7 bases lay in between. Looked up from germline, CDR1 is SGHDN and CDR2 is FVKESK. The CDR3 protein is CASSLTVNYGYTF. The CDR3, as DNA: TGTGCCAGCAGCCTGACGGTTAACTATGGCTACACCTTC. Using reference TRBV14 and TRBJ1-2 for the parts outside the CDR3, the full variable domain is EAGVTQFPSHSVIEKGQTVTLRCDPISGHDNLYWYRRVMGKEIKFLLHFVKESKQDESGMPNNRFLAERTGGTYSTLKVQPAELEDSGVYFCASSLTVNYGYTFGSGTRLTVV.

The chain employs TRBV5-5 and TRBJ1-5, with D hard to call. Deletions cut 1 base from V and 0 bases from J, with 8 bases between. This CDR3 has 15 amino acids. Germline-derived CDR1 and CDR2 are SGHKS and YYEKEE (reference sequence). CDR3 in amino acids: CASSLTVNSNQPQHF. CDR3 DNA sequence: TGTGCCAGCAGCTTGACAGTCAATAGCAATCAGCCCCAGCATTTT.

The V and J genes are TRBV6-5 and TRBJ2-5; no definite D call. Germline-derived CDR1 and CDR2 are MNHEY and SVGAGI. The V gene lost 8 bases and the J gene lost 5 bases, with 12 bases spanning the gap. The CDR3 is made up of 12 amino acids. Here the CDR3 reads CASGLAKETQYF. In nucleotides, the CDR3 is TGTGCCAGCGGGTTGGCAAAGGAGACCCAGTACTTC.

This rearrangement joins TRBV27 to TRBJ1-2; TRBD1 agrees at 8 bases. The CDR3 is made up of 17 amino acids. Unmatched junction bases numbered 12, after V lost 0 bases and J lost 6 bases. Germline CDR1 and CDR2: MNHEY and SMNVEV (reference sequence). In nucleotides, the CDR3 is TGTGCCAGCAGTTTATCGTTAGGACAGGGAAGCTTGGATGGCTACACCTTC. It yields the protein CASSLSLGQGSLDGYTF.

The rearrangement links TRBV30 to TRBJ1-5; 7 nucleotides align to TRBD1. The CDR3 has 16 residues. Per germline, CDR1 GTSNPN and CDR2 SVGIG (reference sequence). V lost 0 bases, J lost 2 bases, and 7 bases stayed unmatched. The chain's CDR3 is CAWSVPFDRGNQPQHF. As DNA, the CDR3 is TGTGCCTGGAGTGTGCCGTTCGACAGGGGCAATCAGCCCCAGCATTTT.

This clone is a singleton in its sample. This CDR3 is CSAQGPAEAFF. The DNA of the CDR3 is TGCAGTGCCCAGGGCCCCGCTGAAGCTTTCTTT. The chain uses TRBV20-1 and TRBJ1-1; D is possibly TRBD1 (5 bases). The germline gives CDR1 DFQATT, CDR2 SNEGSKA (reference sequence). V was pared by 6 bases and J by 6 bases, with 11 bases between. This CDR3 is built from 11 residues.

This chain uses TRBV28 with TRBJ1-2, with D possibly TRBD1 on 5 matching bases. The V gene lost 4 bases and the J gene lost 5 bases, with 14 bases spanning the gap. Germline V gene data show CDR1 as MDHEN and CDR2 as SYDVKM. This CDR3 spans 14 amino acids. The CDR3 DNA reads TGTGCCAGCAGTTCCTCCTGGGGGGTTTATGGCTACACCTTC. Protein product: CASSSSWGVYGYTF.

The V and J genes are TRBV19 and TRBJ1-1; the D is unclear. This CDR3 has 15 residues. Trimming left V 0 bases short and J 0 bases short, with 8 bases between. Germline CDR1 and CDR2: LNHDA and SQIVND (reference sequence). CDR3 bases: TGTGCCAGTAGTATAGAGTGGGCAGTGAACACTGAAGCTTTCTTT. As protein: CASSIEWAVNTEAFF.

This chain joins TRBV19 and TRBJ2-1; 9 bases align to TRBD2. This CDR3 is 16 amino acids long. The V gene's germline CDR1 is LNHDA and CDR2 SQIVND (reference sequence). J lost 0 bases, V lost 3 bases, and 3 bases had no gene match. The CDR3 sequence is CASSILAGSSYNEQFF. CDR3 bases: TGTGCCAGTAGTATCCTAGCGGGAAGCTCCTACAATGAGCAGTTCTTC.

The chain uses TRBV13 and TRBJ2-1; D is possibly TRBD2 (6 bases). Germline loops: CDR1 PRHDT, CDR2 FYEKMQ (reference sequence). V lost 1 base to trimming and J lost 0 bases, with 10 bases between them. The CDR3 totals 16 residues. This CDR3 reads CASSLAGDSSYNEQFF. The DNA of the CDR3 is TGTGCCAGCAGCTTAGCCGGGGACTCCTCCTACAATGAGCAGTTCTTC.

In this sample, this clone turned up a few times. The CDR3 bases are TGCGCCAGCAGCTTGGTGCGGGATAACACTGAAGCTTTCTTT. Amino acids: CASSLVRDNTEAFF. The chain recombines TRBV5-1 with TRBJ1-1; no clear D. CDR3 length equals 14 residues. Germline V gives CDR1 SGHRS, CDR2 YFSETQ. V was cut by 0 bases and J by 2 bases, with 8 bases left in between.

J is TRBJ2-1 and V is TRBV5-6; D may correspond to TRBD1 or TRBD2 (5 bases each). Deletions cut 4 bases from V and 1 base from J, with 15 bases between. The CDR3 contains 16 residues. The V gene's germline CDR1 is SGHDT and CDR2 YYEEEE. The CDR3 sequence: CASSLGLADSYNEQFF. CDR3 sequence (DNA): TGTGCCAGCAGCCTGGGGCTAGCTGATTCCTACAATGAGCAGTTCTTC.

This chain uses TRBV4-2 with TRBJ2-1; the D is unclear. The CDR3 loop spans 12 amino acids. CDR1 is LGHNA and CDR2 is YNFKEQ in the germline V gene. Trimming took off 4 bases at V and 8 bases at J, with 9 bases between the two ends. Here the CDR3 reads CASSPTRDEQFF. As DNA, the CDR3 is TGTGCCAGCAGCCCTACCCGGGATGAGCAGTTCTTC.

The CDR3 DNA sequence: TGTGCCAGCAGTGAACAACAGGGGGCGCTTACTGAAGCTTTCTTT. The encoded protein is CASSEQQGALTEAFF. The chain couples TRBV6-1 to TRBJ1-1; TRBD1 agrees at 9 bases. V was pared by 2 bases and J by 5 bases, with 6 bases of the junction left unmatched. The CDR3 extends over 15 amino acids. Germline V lookup: CDR1 MNHNS, CDR2 SASEGT.

This chain links TRBV7-9 with TRBJ2-2, with 8 positions matching TRBD1. V dropped 3 bases and J dropped 8; count of bases not matched to a gene: 5. This CDR3 has 14 residues. Germline values: CDR1 SEHNR, CDR2 FQNEAQ (reference sequence). CDR3 residues: CASSFRTGTGELFF. CDR3 nucleotides: TGTGCCAGCAGCTTCCGGACAGGGACGGGGGAGCTGTTTTTT.

J is TRBJ1-2 and V is TRBV3-1 (or the pseudogene TRBV3-2); the D is unclear. The CDR3 runs 14 residues. Germline V lookup: CDR1 LGHDT, CDR2 YNNKEL (reference sequence). With 0 bases removed from V and 9 bases from J, the gap between germline ends came to 14 bases. CDR3 amino acids: CASSQDGYGDRYTF. DNA of the CDR3: TGTGCCAGCAGCCAAGATGGTTACGGGGATCGCTACACCTTC.

The rearrangement links TRBV5-1 to TRBJ2-5, with TRBD2 matching over 9 bases. Trimming at V came to 4 bases and at J to 4 bases, leaving 11 bases not matched to a gene. The germline gives CDR1 SGHRS, CDR2 YFSETQ. The CDR3 is made up of 16 amino acids. The CDR3 spells CASSREGAGGLETQYF. The CDR3 region has the DNA TGCGCCAGCAGCCGGGAAGGAGCGGGAGGCCTAGAGACCCAGTACTTC.